This entry concerns a single TCR beta chain. In this sample, this clone turned up once. Its antigen is not yet known. The record has no base qualities; no much larger clone is one base away. This sample also contains other DNA sequences that code for the same CDR3. This sample stems from a study of cytomegalovirus exposure and HLA in healthy donors (dated by TCRdb to about 2017). Context from the whole study: An earlier analysis of 587 of the donors reported approximately 290 Gb of sequence data and about 100 million unique TCR beta sequences from 150 million to 200 million T cells. An early release that covered several hundred HLA-typed donors contained about 300 gigabases of sequencing data and tens of millions of unique TCR sequences. The genetic ancestry cluster associated with self-reported Caucasian donors included approximately 85% of the roughly 390 genotyped donors. The aim of the study was to test whether cataloging public T cell receptors could identify signatures of past pathogen exposure. The study used immunosequencing to profile the T cell repertoires of approximately 640 subjects and linked those repertoires to cytomegalovirus serostatus. Besides the first cohort of around 700 subjects, a separate validation cohort made up of roughly 130 different subjects was used. To predict cytomegalovirus infection status, the study brought together high-throughput TCR immunosequencing, statistical association of individual TCRs with disease status, and machine learning. In a later analysis, previously published TCR beta repertoires from 600 to 850 donors were re-analyzed and high-resolution HLA genotyping was added so that TCR occurrence patterns could be studied. In the later analysis, no new phenotypic data were used to find candidate immune exposures; instead, reliance was placed on TCR beta sequences and their occurrence across donors. An earlier analysis of some 500 of the donors used high-throughput TCR beta sequencing to judge whether each TCR beta V gene segment behaved as functional or pseudogenic. Donor age, sex, ethnicity and CMV serostatus were collected together with the repertoire data. Genome-wide SNP genotypes for about 55% of the roughly 670 donors were used in a later genetic analysis, which treated that subset as a discovery cohort. Every discovery cohort repertoire had been produced on one sequencing platform. HLA typing covered class I and class II loci at four-digit resolution. Typing coverage differed by locus: A, B, C, DRB1 and DQB1 were typed in roughly 629-630 donors, DQA1 in about 510, DPA1 in 600 to 610, and DPB1 in just under 480. A few DR-DQ haplotypes were treated as single units for association and clustering because of strong linkage in the cohort. Among around 400 genotyped donors of the cohort, an average of roughly 240,000 unique TCR beta nucleotide sequences were sequenced per donor, roughly 20% of them non-productive. The study at large found these results: In an earlier analysis of approximately 590 of the donors, most TCR beta V segments were observed in productive rearrangements about 87% or about 30% of the time, broadly matching IMGT annotations. A total of about 150 TCR beta chains were listed by the study as associated with cytomegalovirus. Most TCR sequences were observed very rarely across donors, whereas some public TCRs were present in many individuals. The classifier was reported to diagnose cytomegalovirus status with high specificity and sensitivity in both the original cohort and the validation cohort. In a later analysis, several top co-occurrence clusters were reported to appear linked to parvovirus B19, influenza, CMV and Epstein-Barr virus. In a later analysis, around 15,000 TCR beta sequences were associated with specific HLA alleles at a false discovery rate of 0.05. The authors suggested that the approach could potentially be generalized to other disease states and immunological phenotypes. Linkage disequilibrium might explain the correlated functional status among segregating V segments, but an unknown experimental factor could not be ruled out. A further reported finding was that TCR beta sequences accurately predicted the HLA-A and HLA-B alleles for most subjects in the first cohort. In a later analysis, most CMV-associated TCR beta chains were found to appear HLA-restricted, with HLA associations seemingly driven largely by CMV exposure. Because HLA typing was unavailable for some donors at each locus, only the typed subset was used in association tests. In a later analysis, TCR association rates were found to vary across HLA loci, with the most associated TCRs seen for DRB1 alleles and the fewest for HLA-C alleles. A cluster of highly shared sequence variants was judged likely to be a technical artifact of the sequencing pipeline. Sequencing depth was assumed to be roughly uniform across donors in the presence/absence analyses, though that assumption may not hold. This cohort had only TCR beta chains sequenced, and the lack of alpha or paired-chain data limited which features could be detected. Compared with the 666-donor mean, donors in an Asian-associated ancestry cluster had fewer N-insertions in productive TCRs, according to a later genetic analysis. When HLA alleles, especially DR and DQ, strongly co-occurred, attributing TCR associations to individual alleles was difficult. In a later genetic analysis, a missense DCLRE1C variant was associated with V-gene and J-gene trimming of TCR beta chains, and the association was replicated in an independent cohort. Roughly 17 rarely observed V segments, including chromosome 9 orphons, were excluded from the earlier analysis of approximately 600 of the donors because counts were too low. For the cohort, immune exposure information was limited to CMV serostatus. In vitro tests confirmed that three of the cytomegalovirus-associated TCR beta chains recognize cytomegalovirus antigens. In a later analysis, HLA-associated TCR beta chains showed more clonal expansion and lower generation probabilities than non-associated chains that were equally common.

To prepare the library, the immunoSEQ multiplex PCR assay was applied. A mixture of 60 forward primers for TCR Vbeta segments and 13 reverse primers for TCR Jbeta segments was used in the multiplex PCR. Amplification of the CDR3 region of rearranged TCR beta genes was performed with a multiplex PCR assay on genomic DNA. On the Illumina HiSeq System, the amplified TCR beta libraries were sequenced as 87-base-pair reads. Per the source publication's procedure: A later analysis tallied roughly 78 million unique TCR beta chains across the roughly 610 repertoires, and approximately 12 million of those chains were shared by two or more donors. A nearest-neighbor algorithm error-corrected the raw reads and collapsed the reads into unique sequences, merging closely related sequences to remove PCR and sequencing errors. V, D and J gene segments were assigned by aligning CDR3 sequences to IMGT reference sequences. Each retained sequence needed at least a six-nucleotide match to both a V gene segment and a J gene segment. Rearrangements were classified as productive when the CDR3 lacked stop codons and remained in frame with V and J, and all other rearrangements were classified as non-productive. CDR3 was defined according to IMGT convention as the region running from the second conserved V-encoded cysteine to the conserved J-encoded phenylalanine. Sequences without an unambiguous match to a single V gene segment were excluded from the earlier analysis of over 500 of the donors. An earlier analysis of a few hundred of the donors classified V segments as functional when productive rearrangements were above 56.7% and as segregating when the standard deviation between donors was above 5%. A statistical classification framework was developed to diagnose cytomegalovirus status using the catalog of TCR beta chain sequences. V and J gene assignment, in a later analysis, came from comparing TCR nucleotide sequences with IMGT/GENE-DB human TR gene sequences. Using the TCRdist pipeline, a later analysis assigned CDR3 sequences along with most-parsimonious VDJ recombination scenarios. In a later analysis, every TCR beta chain was defined by the combination of its CDR3 amino acid sequence and its V-gene family, and reads without a unique V-gene family were dropped. As a way to deal with suspected cross-contamination and a sequencing artifact, a later analysis dropped roughly 620 nucleotide sequences that were highly shared and had low generation probability. In a later analysis, a clonal expansion index was calculated for each public chain from normalized within-repertoire ranks of inferred template counts. In a later analysis, generation probabilities were computed using a VDJ recombination model fitted to out-of-frame rearrangements, and the results were checked against IGoR. In a later analysis, TCR-TCR, TCR-HLA and TCR-CMV co-occurrence was scored with hypergeometric tests, and a repertoire-size bias correction was applied to TCR pairs. A later analysis estimated false discovery rates by permuting HLA or CMV assignments 20 times. In a later analysis, co-occurring TCRs were grouped using DBSCAN, with TCRdist sequence similarity added in when clustering inside HLA-allele-positive subsets. Repertoires with fewer than 30,000 or more than 120,000 public chains were left out of co-occurrence clustering, as were about 5 repertoires with anomalous nucleotide sharing. TCRdb's version of the immuneACCESS table is confined to in-frame rearrangements and falls short of the full clone set. An unresolved V gene accounts for under half of the shortfall where checked; the remainder is of unknown origin. D and trimming were read from the DNA, whereas the V and J calls and clone size are those reported in that table. The sample table lists some 70,000 clones, about three quarters of them with a count of one. The top ten constitute 4% to 5.5% of the sample.

In total, about 650 healthy bone marrow donors made up the cohort. All cohort members were sampled while nominally healthy, although unrecorded immune exposures were likely present. The donor was CMV seropositive and was included in the group of almost 300 seropositive cohort members. Each donor provided a peripheral blood sample, and peripheral blood mononuclear cells were used for TCR beta sequencing. The Qiagen DNeasy Blood Extraction Kit was used to extract genomic DNA from the blood cell samples. The sequenced sample was PBMCs. The TCR originated in a male donor in good health and CMV-seropositive.

The CDR3 in this case is CSLLDGFYGYTF. The DNA sequence is given as TGCAGCTTACTAGATGGTTTCTACGGCTACACCTTC. Recombination joined TRBV29-1 with TRBJ1-2; the D gene cannot be resolved reliably. CDR1 and CDR2 are drawn from the germline V gene: SQVTM, ANQGSEA. The CDR3 sequence holds 12 residues, the cysteine and phenylalanine included. The kept DNA is CDR3 alone, 36 bases in frame from the first base. Between the V and J ends, shortened by 8 bases and 8 bases respectively, the junction contains 18 bases.